This passage covers 11 T cell receptor beta chains from one sample sequenced in a study of cytomegalovirus exposure and HLA in healthy donors. The PCR made use of 60 Vbeta and 13 Jbeta primers. Some clones are missing from TCRdb's copy, which holds only in-frame ones; the method was immunoSEQ multiplex PCR. The sample lists under 65,000 clones; around four fifths were seen once. Material for sequencing was PBMCs. Every receptor here comes from a man aged 45 to 65 in good health and CMV-seronegative.

The V call is TRBV15, the J call TRBJ1-1; weak D call: TRBD1 (5 bases). The V and J ends lost 0 bases and 0 bases respectively, with 23 bases between them. Germline loops: CDR1 LNHNV, CDR2 YYDKDF (reference sequence). There are 20 residues in the CDR3. The CDR3 loop reads CATSRDNGVGVAVMNTEAFF. The CDR3 nucleotides read TGTGCCACCAGCAGAGATAACGGTGTAGGGGTAGCGGTAATGAACACTGAAGCTTTCTTT.

This clone appeared a single time. The CDR3 region is CASRHDGVVTGELFF. Here the CDR3 DNA reads TGTGCCAGCAGGCACGACGGGGTTGTAACCGGGGAGCTGTTTTTT. The chain is built from TRBV28 and TRBJ2-2; weak D call: TRBD2 (5 bases). V shed 6 bases and J shed 5 bases, with 16 bases lying between them. The CDR3 is made up of 15 amino acids. Germline V gene sequence: CDR1 MDHEN, CDR2 SYDVKM.

The chain couples TRBV6-1 to TRBJ2-1; D is unclear. The V gene lost 0 bases and the J gene lost 12 bases, with 9 bases spanning the gap. Germline V gene lookup returns CDR1 MNHNS and CDR2 SASEGT. This CDR3 is 12 amino acids long. The CDR3 DNA is TGTGCCAGCAGTGAAGCCGCAAGAGTGCAGTTCTTC. This encodes CASSEAARVQFF.

The V and J genes are TRBV5-4 and TRBJ2-7, with D possibly TRBD1 on 6 matching bases. The ends were cut back, 1 base at V and 4 bases at J, with 15 bases in the middle. The CDR3 consists of 15 residues. In germline, CDR1 is SGHNT, CDR2 YYREEE (reference sequence). The CDR3 protein is CASSLTTGILYEQYF. CDR3 nucleotides: TGTGCCAGCAGCTTGACCACAGGGATTTTATACGAGCAGTACTTC.

This clone appeared once. The rearrangement links TRBV13 to TRBJ2-2; TRBD2 is a possible D gene (6 bases). The CDR3 is 15 residues long. V was cut by 3 bases and J by 5 bases, with 13 bases left in between. Germline CDR1 is PRHDT and CDR2 is FYEKMQ (reference sequence). The DNA of the CDR3 is TGTGCCAGCAGCTTCCTCGGGGGTACTACCGGGGAGCTGTTTTTT. This gives the protein CASSFLGGTTGELFF.

V and J are TRBV4-1 and TRBJ1-4, with a weak D call TRBD1 (6 bases). The CDR3 runs 15 residues. V shed 1 base and J shed 10 bases, with 16 bases lying between them. Per germline, CDR1 MGHRA and CDR2 YSYEKL. DNA for the CDR3: TGCGCCAGCAGCCAAGGGGGGGGGACAATCGTAAAACTGTTTTTT. It is translated as CASSQGGGTIVKLFF.

This clone was picked up a small number of times. The rearrangement uses TRBV5-1 and TRBJ1-2; possibly TRBD1 for D (5 bases). Trimming took off 1 base at V and 5 bases at J, with 12 bases between the two ends. The V gene's germline CDR1 is SGHRS and CDR2 YFSETQ. The CDR3 contains 14 residues. CDR3 bases: TGCGCCAGCAGCTTGCAGACTTCAGGGTATGGCTACACCTTC. As protein: CASSLQTSGYGYTF.

This clone came up once. The chain carries TRBV27 and TRBJ2-7; 10 positions agree with TRBD1. V gave up 11 bases and J gave up 6 bases; unmatched junction bases: 7. The CDR3 contains 12 residues. CDR1 and CDR2 (germline): MNHEY, SMNVEV (reference sequence). The CDR3, as DNA: TGTGCCGCGCGGGACAGGGGTCTCGAGCAGTACTTC. This codes for CAARDRGLEQYF.

The chain combines TRBV30 with TRBJ1-2, with a possible D match to TRBD1 (6 bases). This CDR3 comprises 13 residues. Per germline, CDR1 GTSNPN and CDR2 SVGIG (reference sequence). Trimming left V 0 bases short and J 3 bases short, with 8 bases between. As DNA, the CDR3 is TGTGCCTGGAGTGTTCGGACAGACTATGGCTACACCTTC. Protein sequence: CAWSVRTDYGYTF.

The genes are TRBV11-2 and TRBJ2-1; D may be TRBD2 (5 bases). This CDR3 comprises 15 residues. Trimming pared 7 bases from V and 10 bases from J, leaving 23 bases between. Germline V gives CDR1 SGHAT, CDR2 FQNNGV. The CDR3 DNA is TGTGCCAGCACCCCTGTCCAAGGACTCCCGAGGGAGCAGTTCTTC. Protein: CASTPVQGLPREQFF.

The chain combines TRBV6-5 with TRBJ2-2; D may be TRBD1 (5 bases). The length of the CDR3 is 12 residues. V lost 5 bases to trimming and J lost 5 bases, with 6 bases between them. Germline lookup yields CDR1 MNHEY and CDR2 SVGAGI. Here the CDR3 DNA reads TGTGCCAGCAGTAGACAGACCGGGGAGCTGTTTTTT. Its protein is CASSRQTGELFF.